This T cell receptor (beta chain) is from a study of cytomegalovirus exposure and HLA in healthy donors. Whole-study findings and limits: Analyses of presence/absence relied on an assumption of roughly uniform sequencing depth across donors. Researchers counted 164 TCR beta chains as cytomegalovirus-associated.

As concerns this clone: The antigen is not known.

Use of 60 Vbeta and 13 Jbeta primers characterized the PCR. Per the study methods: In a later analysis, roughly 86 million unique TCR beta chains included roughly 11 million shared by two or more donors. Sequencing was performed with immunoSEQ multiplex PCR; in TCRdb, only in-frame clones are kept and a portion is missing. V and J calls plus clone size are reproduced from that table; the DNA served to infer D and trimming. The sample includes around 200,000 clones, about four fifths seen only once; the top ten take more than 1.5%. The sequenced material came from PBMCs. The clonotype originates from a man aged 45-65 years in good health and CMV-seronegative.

The CDR3 DNA sequence: TGTGCCAGCAGCCAATGGGGTCAGAGGGCGAGCAATCAGCCCCAGCATTTT. Encoded protein: CASSQWGQRASNQPQHF. The V gene is TRBV16, the J gene TRBJ1-5, with D hard to call. The CDR3 runs 17 residues. CDR1 and CDR2 from the germline V gene are KGHSY and FQNENV. The V and J ends lost 1 base and 1 base respectively, with 14 bases between them.